This T cell receptor beta chain was documented in a study of PD-L1 blockade in urothelial cancer. For the study at large: Of some 30 patients, around 25 were males with bladder-origin urothelial cancer. Blood was tested 3 weeks (second dose) and 6 weeks into treatment. The study's findings and limits: Below-median blood TCR clonality before treatment forecast better survival.

Time point defined: pretreatment peripheral blood. CDR1 and CDR2 from the germline V gene are SGHTA and FQGNSA. The CDR3 consists of 11 residues. Trimming took 5 bases from V and 7 from J, leaving 6 bases between them. Sequencing used immunoSEQ multiplex PCR; TCRdb keeps in-frame clones, though not all of them. The repertoire includes tens of thousands of clones, 65% to 90% of them detected once, and roughly 7% sits in the top ten. Turning to this clone: What it binds is unknown.

This sequence joins TRBV7-2 and TRBJ2-1, with D unresolved. Sequencing was performed on PBMCs, taken around atezolizumab (anti-PD-L1) treatment. The receptor comes from a man in his sixties with urothelial cancer. CDR3: CASSPGNEQFF. CDR3 sequence (DNA): TGTGCCAGCAGCCCCGGGAATGAGCAGTTCTTC.